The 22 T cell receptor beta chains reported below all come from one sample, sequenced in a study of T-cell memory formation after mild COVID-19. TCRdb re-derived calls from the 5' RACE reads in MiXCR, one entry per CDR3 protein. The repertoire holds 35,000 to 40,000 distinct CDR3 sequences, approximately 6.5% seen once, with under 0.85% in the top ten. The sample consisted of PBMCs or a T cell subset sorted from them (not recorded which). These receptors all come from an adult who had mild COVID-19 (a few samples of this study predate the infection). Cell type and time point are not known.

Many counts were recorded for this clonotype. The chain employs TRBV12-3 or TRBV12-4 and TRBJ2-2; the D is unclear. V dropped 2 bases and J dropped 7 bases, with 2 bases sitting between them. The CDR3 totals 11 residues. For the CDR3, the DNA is TGTGCCAGCAGTTTATACGGGGAGCTGTTTTTT. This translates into CASSLYGELFF.

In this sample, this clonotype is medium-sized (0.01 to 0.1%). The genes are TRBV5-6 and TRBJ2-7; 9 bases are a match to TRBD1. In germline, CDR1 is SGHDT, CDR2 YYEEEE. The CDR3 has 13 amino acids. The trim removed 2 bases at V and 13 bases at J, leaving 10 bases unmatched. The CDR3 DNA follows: TGTGCCAGCAGCTTAGAGCCGGGACAGGGCTCCTACTTC. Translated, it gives CASSLEPGQGSYF. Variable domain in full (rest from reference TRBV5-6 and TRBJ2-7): DAGVTQSPTHLIKTRGQQVTLRCSPKSGHDTVSWYQQALGQGPQFIFQYYEEEERQRGNFPDRFSGHQFPNYSSELNVNALLLGDSALYLCASSLEPGQGSYFGPGTRLTVT.

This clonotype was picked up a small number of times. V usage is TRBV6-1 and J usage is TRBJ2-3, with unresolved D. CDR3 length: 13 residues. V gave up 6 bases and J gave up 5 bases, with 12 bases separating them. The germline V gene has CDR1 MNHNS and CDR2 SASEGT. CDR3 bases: TGTGCCAGCAGCCTCGGCCTACGAGATACGCAGTATTTT. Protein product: CASSLGLRDTQYF.

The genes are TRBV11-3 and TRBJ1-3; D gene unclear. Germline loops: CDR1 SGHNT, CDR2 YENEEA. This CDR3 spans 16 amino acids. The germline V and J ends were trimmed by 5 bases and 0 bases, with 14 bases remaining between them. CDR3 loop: CASSTHFPSSGNTIYF. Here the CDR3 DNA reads TGTGCCAGCAGCACCCATTTTCCCTCCTCTGGAAACACCATATATTTT.

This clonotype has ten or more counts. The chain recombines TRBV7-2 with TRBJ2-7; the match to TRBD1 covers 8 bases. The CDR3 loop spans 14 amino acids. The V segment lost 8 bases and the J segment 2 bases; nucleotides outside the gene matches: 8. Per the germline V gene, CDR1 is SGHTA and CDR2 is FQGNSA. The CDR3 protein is CASCPVTGAYEQYF. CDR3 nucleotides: TGTGCCAGCTGCCCCGTGACAGGGGCCTACGAGCAGTACTTC. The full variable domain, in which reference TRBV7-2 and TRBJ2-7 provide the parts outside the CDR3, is GAGVSQSPSNKVTEKGKDVELRCDPISGHTALYWYRQSLGQGLEFLIYFQGNSAPDKSGLPSDRFSAERTGGSVSTLTIQRTQQEDSAVYLCASCPVTGAYEQYFGPGTRLTVT.

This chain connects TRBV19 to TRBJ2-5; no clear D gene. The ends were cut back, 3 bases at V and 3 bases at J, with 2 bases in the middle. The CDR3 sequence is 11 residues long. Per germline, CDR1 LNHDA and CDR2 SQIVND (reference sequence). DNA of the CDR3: TGTGCCAGTAGTATGGAAGAGACCCAGTACTTC. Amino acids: CASSMEETQYF. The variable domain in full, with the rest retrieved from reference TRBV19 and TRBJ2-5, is DGGITQSPKYLFRKEGQNVTLSCEQNLNHDAMYWYRQDPGQGLRLIYYSQIVNDFQKGDIAEGYSVSREKKESFPLTVTSAQKNPTAFYLCASSMEETQYFGPGTRLLVL.

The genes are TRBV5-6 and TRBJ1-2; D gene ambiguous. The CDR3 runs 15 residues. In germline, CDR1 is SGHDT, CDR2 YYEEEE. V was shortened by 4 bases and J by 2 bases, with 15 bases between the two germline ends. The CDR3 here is CASSLRQTVNYGYTF. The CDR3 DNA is TGTGCCAGCAGCCTGAGGCAGACTGTAAACTATGGCTACACCTTC. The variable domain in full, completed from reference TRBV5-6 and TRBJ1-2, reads DAGVTQSPTHLIKTRGQQVTLRCSPKSGHDTVSWYQQALGQGPQFIFQYYEEEERQRGNFPDRFSGHQFPNYSSELNVNALLLGDSALYLCASSLRQTVNYGYTFGSGTRLTVV.

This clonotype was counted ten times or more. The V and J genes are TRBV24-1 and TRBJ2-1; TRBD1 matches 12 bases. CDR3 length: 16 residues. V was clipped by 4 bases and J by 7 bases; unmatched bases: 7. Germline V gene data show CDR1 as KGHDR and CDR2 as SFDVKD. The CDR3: CATSDPGQGADNEQFF. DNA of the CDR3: TGTGCCACCAGTGACCCGGGACAGGGGGCCGATAATGAGCAGTTCTTC.

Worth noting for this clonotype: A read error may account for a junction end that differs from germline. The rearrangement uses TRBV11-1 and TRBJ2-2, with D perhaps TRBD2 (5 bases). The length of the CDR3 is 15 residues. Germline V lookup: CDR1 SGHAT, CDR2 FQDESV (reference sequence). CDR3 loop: CASSLATSTPGELFF. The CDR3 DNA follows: TGTGCCAGCAGTTTAGCAACTAGTACCCCCGGGGAGCTGTTTTTT.

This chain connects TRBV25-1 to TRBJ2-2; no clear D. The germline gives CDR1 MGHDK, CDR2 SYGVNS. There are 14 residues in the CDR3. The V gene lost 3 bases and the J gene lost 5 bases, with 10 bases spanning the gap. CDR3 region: CASSEQGHTGELFF. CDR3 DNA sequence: TGTGCCAGCAGTGAGCAAGGGCATACCGGGGAGCTGTTTTTT.

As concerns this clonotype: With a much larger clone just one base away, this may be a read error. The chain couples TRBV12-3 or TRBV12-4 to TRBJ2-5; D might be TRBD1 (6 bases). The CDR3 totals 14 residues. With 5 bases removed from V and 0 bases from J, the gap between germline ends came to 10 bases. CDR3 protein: CASSGTWHQETQYF. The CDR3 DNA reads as TGTGCCAGCAGTGGGACATGGCACCAAGAGACCCAGTACTTC.

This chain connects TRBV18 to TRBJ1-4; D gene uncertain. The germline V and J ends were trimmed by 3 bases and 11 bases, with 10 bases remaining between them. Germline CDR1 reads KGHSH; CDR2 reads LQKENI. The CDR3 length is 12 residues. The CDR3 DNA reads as TGTGCCAGCTCACCGGGAGGGTCTAAACTGTTTTTT. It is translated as CASSPGGSKLFF.

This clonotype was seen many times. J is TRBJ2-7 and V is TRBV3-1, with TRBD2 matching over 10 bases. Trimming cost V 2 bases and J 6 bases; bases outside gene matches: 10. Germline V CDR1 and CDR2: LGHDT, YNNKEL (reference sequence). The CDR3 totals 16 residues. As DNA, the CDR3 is TGTGCCAGCAGCCAAACCCCAGCGGGGGGGTCTCGCGAGCAGTACTTC. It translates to CASSQTPAGGSREQYF.

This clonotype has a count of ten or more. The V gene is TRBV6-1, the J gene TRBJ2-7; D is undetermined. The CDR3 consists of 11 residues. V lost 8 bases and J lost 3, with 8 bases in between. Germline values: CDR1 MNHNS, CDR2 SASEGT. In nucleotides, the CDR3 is TGTGCCAGCCGGGCTGTCTACGAGCAGTACTTC. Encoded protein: CASRAVYEQYF.

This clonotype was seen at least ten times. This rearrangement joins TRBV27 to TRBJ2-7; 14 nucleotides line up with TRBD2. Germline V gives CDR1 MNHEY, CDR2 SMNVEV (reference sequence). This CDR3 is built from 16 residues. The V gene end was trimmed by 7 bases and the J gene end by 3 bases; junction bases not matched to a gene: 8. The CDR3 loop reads CASIPRGLAGVYEQYF. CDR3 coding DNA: TGTGCCAGCATCCCGCGGGGACTAGCGGGAGTCTACGAGCAGTACTTC.

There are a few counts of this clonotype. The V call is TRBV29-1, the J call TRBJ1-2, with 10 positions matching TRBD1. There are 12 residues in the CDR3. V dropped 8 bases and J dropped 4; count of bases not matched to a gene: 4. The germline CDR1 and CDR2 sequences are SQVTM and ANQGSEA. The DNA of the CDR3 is TGCAGCTCCGGGACAGGGGTCTATGGCTACACCTTC. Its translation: CSSGTGVYGYTF.

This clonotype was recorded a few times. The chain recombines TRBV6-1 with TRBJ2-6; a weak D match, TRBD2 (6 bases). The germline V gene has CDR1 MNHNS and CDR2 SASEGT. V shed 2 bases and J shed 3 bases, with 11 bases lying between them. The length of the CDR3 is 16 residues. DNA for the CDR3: TGTGCCAGCAGTGAACACGGAGGGGTTGGGGCCAACGTCCTGACTTTC. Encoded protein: CASSEHGGVGANVLTF.

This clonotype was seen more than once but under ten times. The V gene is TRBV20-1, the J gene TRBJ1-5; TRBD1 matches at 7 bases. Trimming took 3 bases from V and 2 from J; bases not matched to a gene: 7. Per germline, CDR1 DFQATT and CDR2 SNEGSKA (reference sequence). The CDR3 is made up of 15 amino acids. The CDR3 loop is CSARETGKGNQPQHF. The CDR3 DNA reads TGCAGTGCTAGGGAGACAGGGAAGGGCAATCAGCCCCAGCATTTT.

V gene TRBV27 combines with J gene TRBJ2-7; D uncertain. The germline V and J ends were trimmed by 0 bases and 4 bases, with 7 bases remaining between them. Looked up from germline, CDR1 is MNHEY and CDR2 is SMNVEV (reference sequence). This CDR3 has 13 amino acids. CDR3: CASSLSFGYEQYF. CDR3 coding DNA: TGTGCCAGCAGTTTATCTTTTGGGTACGAGCAGTACTTC.

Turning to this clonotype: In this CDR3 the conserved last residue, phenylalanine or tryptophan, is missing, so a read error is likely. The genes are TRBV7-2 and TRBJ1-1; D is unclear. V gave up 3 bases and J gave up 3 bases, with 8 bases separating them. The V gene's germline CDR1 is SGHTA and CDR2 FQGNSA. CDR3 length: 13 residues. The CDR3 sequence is CASSFQSDTEAFL. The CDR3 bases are TGTGCCAGCAGCTTTCAGTCGGACACTGAAGCTTTCCTT.

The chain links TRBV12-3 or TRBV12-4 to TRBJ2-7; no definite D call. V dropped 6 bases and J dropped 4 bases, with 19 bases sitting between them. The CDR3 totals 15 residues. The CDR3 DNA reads TGTGCCAGCAGCTTCTTTGAGGCCGCTTCATACGAGCAGTACTTC. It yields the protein CASSFFEAASYEQYF.

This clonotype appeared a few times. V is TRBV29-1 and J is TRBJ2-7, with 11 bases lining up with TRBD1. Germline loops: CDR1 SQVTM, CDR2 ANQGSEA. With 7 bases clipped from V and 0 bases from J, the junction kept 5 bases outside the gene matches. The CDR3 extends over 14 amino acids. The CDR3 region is CSAWGTGGSYEQYF. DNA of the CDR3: TGCAGCGCGTGGGGGACAGGGGGCTCCTACGAGCAGTACTTC.